The 10 T cell receptor beta chains reported below all come from one sample, sequenced in a study of shared clonotypes between healthy human individuals. Clones were read by immunoSEQ multiplex PCR, and TCRdb kept only the in-frame ones, dropping some. The sample carries 950,000 to 1,100,000 clones, 78% recorded once. The sequencing input was memory CD4+ T cells from PBMCs. Noted subset: CD45RA-negative fraction. These receptors all stem from a man between 18 and 29 years old in good health. Some clones in this sample may be carry-over from other donors' samples.

This chain connects TRBV4-1 to TRBJ2-7; 10 bases agree with TRBD2. Germline CDR1 reads MGHRA; CDR2 reads YSYEKL. There are 17 residues in the CDR3. V was clipped by 1 base and J by 3 bases; unmatched bases: 9. The CDR3 nucleotides read TGCGCCAGCAGCCAAGGGGCCGGGGCTAGCGGGGGCTACGAGCAGTACTTC. This translates into CASSQGAGASGGYEQYF.

The rearrangement joins TRBV7-2 to TRBJ1-1, with a possible D match to TRBD1 (5 bases). Germline CDR1 and CDR2: SGHTA and FQGNSA. V lost 1 base and J lost 1, with 7 bases in between. This CDR3 contains 14 residues. The CDR3 DNA follows: TGTGCCAGCAGCTTAGAGGGGAGGAACACTGAAGCTTTCTTT. Its translation: CASSLEGRNTEAFF.

This chain joins TRBV9 and TRBJ2-1, with D perhaps matching TRBD1 (7 bases). Germline assignment: CDR1 SGDLS and CDR2 YYNGEE. Trimming removed 4 bases from V and 4 bases from J, with 24 bases in between. The CDR3 has 18 residues. The CDR3 loop is CASSTSGGGGRRYNEQFF. CDR3 bases: TGTGCCAGCAGCACAAGCGGCGGAGGGGGCCGCCGGTACAATGAGCAGTTCTTC.

The genes are TRBV28 and TRBJ1-2; D call uncertain. Germline-derived CDR1 and CDR2 are MDHEN and SYDVKM. The CDR3 loop spans 13 amino acids. Trimming took off 5 bases at V and 0 bases at J, with 7 bases between the two ends. The DNA of the CDR3 is TGTGCCAGCAGTCCCCCCTCTAACTATGGCTACACCTTC. Translating gives CASSPPSNYGYTF.

This clone was counted once. The chain uses TRBV12-5 and TRBJ2-5; D uncertain. V was cut by 2 bases and J by 9 bases, with 10 bases left in between. The CDR3 consists of 12 residues. Per the germline V gene, CDR1 is LGHNT and CDR2 is FRNRAP. CDR3 sequence: CASGLLGMAQYF. DNA for the CDR3: TGTGCTAGTGGTTTGTTAGGGATGGCCCAGTACTTC.

Turning to this clone: A clone one base away is much larger, so this may be a read error. The chain combines TRBV9 with TRBJ1-4, with D uncertain. CDR3 length: 14 amino acids. Germline loops: CDR1 SGDLS, CDR2 YYNGEE. Trimming took 3 bases from V and 5 from J, leaving 11 bases between them. The CDR3: CASSAGVSNEKLFF. Written as DNA, the CDR3 is TGTGCCAGCAGCGCTGGGGTGAGCAATGAAAAACTGTTTTTT.

The rearrangement links TRBV5-4 to TRBJ2-1; 9 bases line up with TRBD2. Germline CDR1 and CDR2: SGHNT and YYREEE (reference sequence). The CDR3 extends over 19 amino acids. V was pared by 1 base and J by 9 bases, with 20 bases of the junction left unmatched. CDR3 coding DNA: TGTGCCAGCAGCTTGAAGGCTTGGCGGGAGGGCCCACGTCCCGGTGAGCAGTTCTTC. It is translated as CASSLKAWREGPRPGEQFF.

This rearrangement joins TRBV4-1 to TRBJ1-3, with D unresolved. CDR3 length: 15 amino acids. The V gene lost 0 bases and the J gene lost 4 bases, with 10 bases spanning the gap. CDR1 MGHRA and CDR2 YSYEKL come from the germline V gene. CDR3 nucleotide sequence: TGCGCCAGCAGCCAAGATTTAAGTGCAGGAAACACCATATATTTT. Translated, it gives CASSQDLSAGNTIYF.

V is TRBV30 and J is TRBJ1-2, with D tentatively TRBD1 (6 bases). CDR3 size: 11 residues. Between the trimmed V and J ends, which lost 4 bases and 7 bases, there was a span of 10 bases. From germline, CDR1 is GTSNPN and CDR2 SVGIG (reference sequence). CDR3 region: CAWNIGGGYTF. As DNA, the CDR3 is TGTGCCTGGAATATAGGGGGTGGCTACACCTTC.

The chain links TRBV10-1 to TRBJ2-5, with TRBD1 matching over 7 bases. With 2 bases clipped from V and 2 bases from J, the junction kept 14 bases outside the gene matches. The V gene's germline CDR1 is WNHNN and CDR2 SYGVQD (reference sequence). This CDR3 has 18 residues. CDR3 loop: CASSETDRETGKQETQYF. For the CDR3, the DNA is TGCGCCAGCAGTGAGACGGATCGCGAGACAGGGAAACAAGAGACCCAGTACTTC.